Below are 12 T cell receptor beta chains sequenced from a single sample in a study of blood T cell repertoires in COVID-19 (dated by TCRdb to 2020 to 2022). Library creation used the immunoSEQ multiplex PCR assay. The source is immuneACCESS, and TCRdb retained only in-frame sequences with V and J called. Part of the clones is not carried over; for the studies checked, unresolved V genes explain less than half of this, and the remainder is unexplained. Counted in this sample were about 150,000 clones; about 72% of them appeared once. The ten top clones hold approximately 11% of the sample. Sequenced input: peripheral blood. These receptors were obtained from a man between 60 and 75 years old who had recovered from COVID-19.

This clone was observed a single time. The chain uses TRBV28 and TRBJ1-1; D possibly corresponds to TRBD1 (5 bases). Germline lookup yields CDR1 MDHEN and CDR2 SYDVKM. V shed 4 bases and J shed 4 bases, with 16 bases lying between them. CDR3 size: 15 residues. CDR3 bases: TGTGCCAGCAGTTGGGGCGGCCGCGCAGCCACTGAAGCTTTCTTT. Translating it yields CASSWGGRAATEAFF.

J is TRBJ1-3 and V is TRBV5-1; possibly TRBD1 for D (6 bases). Germline CDR1 SGHRS, CDR2 YFSETQ. Trimming removed 6 bases from V and 0 bases from J, with 16 bases in between. CDR3 length: 16 amino acids. CDR3 nucleotide sequence: TGCGCCAGCACAGCTTCGACAGGATACTCTGGAAACACCATATATTTT. As protein: CASTASTGYSGNTIYF.

This clone occurred once. The V and J genes are TRBV6-5 and TRBJ2-5; 10 bases map to TRBD1. V was clipped by 8 bases and J by 5 bases; unmatched bases: 8. The CDR3 runs 14 residues. Germline CDR1 MNHEY, CDR2 SVGAGI. The CDR3 protein is CASPGQGGWETQYF. The CDR3 DNA reads TGTGCCAGCCCCGGACAGGGGGGCTGGGAGACCCAGTACTTC.

The chain couples TRBV7-9 to TRBJ2-5; the D gene is possibly TRBD1 (7 bases). The germline CDR1 and CDR2 sequences are SEHNR and FQNEAQ (reference sequence). The CDR3 extends over 15 amino acids. The V gene lost 7 bases and the J gene lost 5 bases, with 20 bases spanning the gap. CDR3 in amino acids: CASTQAAGGGETQYF. DNA for the CDR3: TGTGCCAGCACCCAGGCCGCAGGAGGGGGCGAGACCCAGTACTTC.

This clone showed up just a few times. V gene TRBV7-2 combines with J gene TRBJ2-1; TRBD2 matches 9 bases. The CDR3 totals 15 residues. The V and J ends lost 6 bases and 0 bases, in that order; junction bases with no gene match: 3. Germline V gene data show CDR1 as SGHTA and CDR2 as FQGNSA. In DNA form, the CDR3 reads TGTGCCAGCAGGAGCGGGAGGAGCTCCTACAATGAGCAGTTCTTC. Protein: CASRSGRSSYNEQFF.

This clone was picked up a small number of times. The chain's CDR3 is CASSRDNPGQGSYEQYF. Here the CDR3 DNA reads TGCGCCAGCAGCCGAGACAACCCGGGACAGGGATCCTACGAGCAGTACTTC. V gene TRBV4-3 combines with J gene TRBJ2-7; 9 bases fit TRBD1. J gave up 1 base and V 4 bases, and 11 bases lay outside the gene matches. Germline CDR1 is LGHNA and CDR2 is YSLEER. The CDR3 is 17 residues long.

This clone was observed a handful of times. This chain connects TRBV7-8 to TRBJ1-5, with a weak D call TRBD1 (5 bases). Trimming removed 0 bases at V and 5 bases at J, with 11 bases between. CDR3 length: 15 amino acids. Germline CDR1 is SGHVS and CDR2 is FQNEAQ. DNA for the CDR3: TGTGCCAGCAGCTTAGCAGGGGAGGCGTATCAGCCCCAGCATTTT. Translating gives CASSLAGEAYQPQHF.

V is TRBV5-4 and J is TRBJ1-1, with TRBD1 matching over 8 bases. The CDR3 has 15 residues. The germline V gene encodes CDR1 SGHNT and CDR2 YYREEE (reference sequence). V shed 6 bases and J 5 bases; nucleotides not matched to a gene: 12. The CDR3 DNA reads as TGTGCCAGCACCACTCCGACAGGGGTCAGGACTGAAGCTTTCTTT. Its translation is CASTTPTGVRTEAFF.

The V call is TRBV5-8, the J call TRBJ2-3; 7 bases map to TRBD1. V was pared by 3 bases and J by 1 base, with 8 bases of the junction left unmatched. The CDR3 spans 16 residues. The germline V gene encodes CDR1 SGHTS and CDR2 YDEGEE. The CDR3 sequence: CASSSGQTGGTDTQYF. CDR3 nucleotide sequence: TGTGCCAGCAGCTCTGGACAAACAGGGGGCACAGATACGCAGTATTTT. The complete variable domain, with remaining parts taken from reference TRBV5-8 and TRBJ2-3, reads EAGVTQSPTHLIKTRGQQATLRCSPISGHTSVYWYQQALGLGLQFLLWYDEGEERNRGNFPPRFSGRQFPNYSSELNVNALELEDSALYLCASSSGQTGGTDTQYFGPGTRLTVL.

This chain uses TRBV28 with TRBJ1-1, with unresolved D. The CDR3 is made up of 11 amino acids. V gave up 1 base and J gave up 7 bases, with 4 bases separating them. Looked up from germline, CDR1 is MDHEN and CDR2 is SYDVKM. CDR3 sequence reads: CASSLFREAFF. The DNA for the CDR3 is TGTGCCAGCAGTTTATTCCGTGAAGCTTTCTTT.

The chain couples TRBV2 to TRBJ1-6, with D possibly matching TRBD1 (5 bases). V was pared by 4 bases and J by 8 bases, with 9 bases between. The CDR3 has 13 residues. Looked up from germline, CDR1 is SNHLY and CDR2 is FYNNEI. CDR3 loop: CASSGDRDSPLHF. CDR3 nucleotide sequence: TGTGCCAGCAGTGGTGACAGAGATTCACCCCTCCACTTT.

The chain uses TRBV5-5 and TRBJ2-1; 9 nucleotides agree with TRBD2. V was pared by 1 base and J by 3 bases, with 2 bases of the junction left unmatched. Germline assignment: CDR1 SGHKS and CDR2 YYEKEE (reference sequence). This CDR3 contains 15 residues. The CDR3 nucleotides are TGTGCCAGCAGCTTGCTAGCGGGAATCTACAATGAGCAGTTCTTC. Translating gives CASSLLAGIYNEQFF.